Listed here are 12 T cell receptor beta chains from one sample, sequenced in a study of shared clonotypes between healthy human individuals. The data were produced by immunoSEQ multiplex PCR, yet TCRdb's version contains in-frame clones alone and is incomplete. The sample lists over 2 million clones, 90% to 95% occurring once. Sequencing used naive CD4+ T cells sorted from blood. Subset of the sample: CD45RA+ positively selected. The receptors were gathered from a man younger than 35 in good health.

The chain combines TRBV29-1 with TRBJ2-5, with D tentatively TRBD1 (6 bases). Germline values: CDR1 SQVTM, CDR2 ANQGSEA. The V end lost 5 bases, the J end lost 1 base, and 17 bases lay between the germline ends. The CDR3 length is 15 residues. CDR3 region: CSVRDGQRVQETQYF. CDR3 DNA sequence: TGCAGCGTTCGGGATGGACAGAGAGTCCAAGAGACCCAGTACTTC.

About this clone itself: The junction departs from germline at one end; a sequencing error may be responsible. This sample includes further DNA sequences coding for the same CDR3. The J gene is TRBJ2-5, the V gene TRBV7-7; D might be TRBD1 or TRBD2, each matching 6 bases. Per the germline V gene, CDR1 is SSHAT and CDR2 is FNYEAQ (reference sequence). CDR3 length: 13 residues. CDR3 amino acids: CASSFGGGETQYF. CDR3 coding DNA: TGTGCTAGCAGCTTCGGAGGGGGAGAGACCCAGTACTTC.

The V call is TRBV5-1, the J call TRBJ2-7; tentative D call: TRBD1 (6 bases). This CDR3 is built from 13 residues. Looked up from germline, CDR1 is SGHRS and CDR2 is YFSETQ. Trimming took off 0 bases at V and 9 bases at J, with 13 bases between the two ends. Here the CDR3 reads CASSLESGAAQYF. The CDR3 DNA reads as TGCGCCAGCAGCTTGGAATCAGGGGCGGCGCAGTACTTC.

This clone appeared a few times. Other DNA sequences in the same sample also yield this CDR3. The chain is built from TRBV28 and TRBJ2-1; D may be TRBD2 (5 bases). Germline CDR1 and CDR2: MDHEN and SYDVKM. This CDR3 is built from 11 residues. V lost 2 bases and J 9 bases, leaving 5 bases between the germline ends. Here the CDR3 reads CASSLRGEQFF. CDR3 bases: TGTGCCAGCAGTTTACGGGGTGAGCAGTTCTTC.

The rearrangement uses TRBV10-2 and TRBJ2-4, with a weak D call TRBD2 (5 bases). CDR1 is WSHSY, CDR2 SAAADI, per germline. Trimming pared 6 bases from V and 14 bases from J, leaving 17 bases between. The CDR3 is made up of 12 amino acids. The CDR3 DNA sequence: TGCGCCAGCAGCCAAGGAGGCTCTGGGGAGTACTTC. Translation: CASSQGGSGEYF.

The CDR3, as DNA: TGTGCCAGCACCTCCCGGGAAAGTGGGGCCAACGTCCTGACTTTC. Its translation is CASTSRESGANVLTF. This chain joins TRBV6-6 and TRBJ2-6; a weak D match, TRBD2 (5 bases). In germline, CDR1 is MNHNY, CDR2 SVGAGI (reference sequence). Trimming left V 7 bases short and J 3 bases short, with 13 bases between. The CDR3 loop spans 15 amino acids.

This clone appeared a single time. The genes are TRBV6-5 and TRBJ2-7, with TRBD1 matching over 8 bases. Germline CDR1 MNHEY, CDR2 SVGAGI. This CDR3 region has 13 residues. The J segment lost 6 bases and the V segment lost 7 bases, leaving 8 bases of the junction unmatched. CDR3 coding DNA: TGTGCCAGCACTAAGGGACAGGTGTCCGAGCAGTACTTC. Translating it yields CASTKGQVSEQYF.

Remarks on this clone: Other nucleotide sequences from this sample produce the same CDR3. The chain joins TRBV6-5 to TRBJ1-2; unclear D gene. The length of the CDR3 is 12 residues. Germline V CDR1 and CDR2: MNHEY, SVGAGI. Trimming removed 4 bases from V and 6 bases from J, with 9 bases in between. The CDR3 DNA is TGTGCCAGCAGTTCCCCCGGTGATGGCTACACCTTC. This gives the protein CASSSPGDGYTF.

This chain links TRBV9 with TRBJ2-3, with D uncertain. Germline CDR1 reads SGDLS; CDR2 reads YYNGEE. The CDR3 totals 16 residues. Trimming took off 0 bases at V and 1 base at J, with 12 bases between the two ends. The CDR3 DNA sequence: TGTGCCAGCAGCGTAGCTTCCGACCAGGGCACAGATACGCAGTATTTT. Its protein product is CASSVASDQGTDTQYF.

The rearrangement links TRBV6-5 to TRBJ2-1, with TRBD2 as a possible D gene (5 bases). This CDR3 is 11 amino acids long. Germline V gives CDR1 MNHEY, CDR2 SVGAGI. V shed 10 bases and J shed 10 bases, with 14 bases lying between them. The CDR3 nucleotides read TGTGCCACTCGACTAATGGGCGAGCAGTTCTTC. Encoded protein: CATRLMGEQFF.

The rearrangement links TRBV30 to TRBJ2-1, with 7 bases matching TRBD1. CDR1 is GTSNPN and CDR2 is SVGIG in the germline V gene (reference sequence). This CDR3 has 13 amino acids. J lost 9 bases, V lost 3 bases, and 8 bases had no gene match. The CDR3 loop reads CAWRATGTGEQFF. CDR3 nucleotide sequence: TGTGCCTGGAGGGCGACAGGGACGGGTGAGCAGTTCTTC.

The rearrangement links TRBV6-5 to TRBJ2-5, with no clear D. In germline, CDR1 is MNHEY, CDR2 SVGAGI. The V gene lost 4 bases and the J gene lost 1 base, with 7 bases spanning the gap. There are 13 residues in the CDR3. CDR3 nucleotides: TGTGCCAGCAGTTCGGTTCTCCAAGAGACCCAGTACTTC. Amino acids: CASSSVLQETQYF.